This passage covers 20 T cell receptor beta chains from one sample sequenced in a study of EBV T-cell therapy then PD-1 blockade in nasopharyngeal carcinoma. Treatment noted: AdE1-LMPpoly-expanded autologous EBV-specific T-cell therapy followed by anti-PD-1 nivolumab. No cognate antigen is known for these TCRs. Sequencing used immunoSEQ multiplex PCR; TCRdb keeps in-frame clones, though not all of them. The sample consists of about 17,000 clones, approximately 80% of them appearing once. The sequences come from CD8+ T cells from blood, collected at day 0 from a patient whose treatment included autologous EBV-specific T cells and nivolumab. The receptor source for this set is a man between 40 and 49 years old with nasopharyngeal carcinoma.

The chain couples TRBV5-1 to TRBJ2-2; no clear D gene. Germline V CDR1 and CDR2: SGHRS, YFSETQ. The CDR3 covers 13 residues. V was pared by 2 bases and J by 8 bases, with 10 bases between. The CDR3, as DNA: TGCGCCAGCAGCTTAAAAACGGGTGGGGAGCTGTTTTTT. Protein sequence: CASSLKTGGELFF.

In its sample, this clone was seen a few times. The chain's CDR3 is CASGDEVGTDTQYF. CDR3 DNA sequence: TGTGCCAGCGGGGATGAGGTCGGCACAGATACGCAGTATTTT. This chain connects TRBV7-6 to TRBJ2-3; D gene unclear. Per the germline V gene, CDR1 is SGHVS and CDR2 is FNYEAQ. The CDR3 spans 14 residues. V lost 8 bases to trimming and J lost 1 base, with 13 bases between them.

The chain employs TRBV6-2 or TRBV6-3 and TRBJ1-5; 7 bases map to TRBD1. In germline, CDR1 is MNHEY, CDR2 SVGEGT. The junction had 8 bases not matched to a gene; V was cut back by 6 bases and J by 3 bases. This CDR3 has 15 residues. The CDR3 DNA sequence: TGTGCCAGCAGCATCGGACAGGTTTACAATCAGCCCCAGCATTTT. It is translated as CASSIGQVYNQPQHF.

The rearrangement joins TRBV7-8 to TRBJ2-3; D is possibly TRBD2 (6 bases). CDR1 and CDR2 from the germline V gene are SGHVS and FQNEAQ. V gave up 2 bases and J gave up 3 bases, with 21 bases separating them. CDR3 length equals 18 residues. CDR3 nucleotide sequence: TGTGCCAGCAGCTTAAGGCTAGGACTACCCCCCGAAACAGATACGCAGTATTTT. It encodes CASSLRLGLPPETDTQYF.

By share, this clone ranks as medium-sized. The chain couples TRBV18 to TRBJ1-6; D is perhaps TRBD1 (5 bases). The CDR3 runs to 14 residues. V was cut by 7 bases and J by 6 bases, with 13 bases left in between. Germline values: CDR1 KGHSH, CDR2 LQKENI. In nucleotides, the CDR3 is TGTGCCAGCTGGAAAGGGGAACCTAATTCACCCCTCCACTTT. Translated, it gives CASWKGEPNSPLHF.

This clone came up once. V and J are TRBV19 and TRBJ1-5; 9 nucleotides agree with TRBD1. V lost 4 bases to trimming and J lost 0 bases; unmatched junction nucleotides: 10. The germline gives CDR1 LNHDA, CDR2 SQIVND (reference sequence). The CDR3 is 18 residues long. The CDR3 sequence is CASSTLVRDRDSNQPQHF. CDR3 nucleotide sequence: TGTGCCAGTAGTACCCTCGTCCGGGACAGGGATAGCAATCAGCCCCAGCATTTT. Together with reference TRBV19 and TRBJ1-5, the CDR3 gives the full variable domain: DGGITQSPKYLFRKEGQNVTLSCEQNLNHDAMYWYRQDPGQGLRLIYYSQIVNDFQKGDIAEGYSVSREKKESFPLTVTSAQKNPTAFYLCASSTLVRDRDSNQPQHFGDGTRLSIL.

The gene calls are TRBV6-1 and TRBJ2-2; D unclear. Germline values: CDR1 MNHNS, CDR2 SASEGT. Trimming removed 1 base at V and 0 bases at J, with 12 bases between. The CDR3 covers 17 residues. The CDR3 is CASSEGITLTNTGELFF. The DNA for the CDR3 is TGTGCCAGCAGTGAAGGGATAACGCTAACGAACACCGGGGAGCTGTTTTTT.

The gene calls are TRBV12-3 or TRBV12-4 and TRBJ2-7; D uncertain. This CDR3 contains 13 residues. V was clipped by 6 bases and J by 2 bases, with 11 bases between them. CDR3 nucleotides: TGTGCCAGCAGCCGCGACCGCCCCTACGAGCAGTACTTC. As protein: CASSRDRPYEQYF.

By sample fraction, this clone is medium-sized. The chain uses TRBV9 and TRBJ2-5; 8 positions match TRBD2. J was trimmed by 2 bases and V by 4 bases; bases with no gene match: 13. The CDR3 spans 17 residues. CDR1 is SGDLS, CDR2 YYNGEE, per germline. The CDR3 reads CASSLRRGGPLQETQYF. The CDR3 DNA sequence: TGTGCCAGCAGCCTACGTCGGGGGGGACCTCTTCAAGAGACCCAGTACTTC.

The V call is TRBV30, the J call TRBJ1-5, with D possibly being TRBD1 (6 bases). The V gene's germline CDR1 is GTSNPN and CDR2 SVGIG (reference sequence). The V gene lost 5 bases and the J gene lost 1 base, with 15 bases spanning the gap. This CDR3 has 15 residues. The CDR3 DNA sequence: TGTGCCTGGGGCGGGGGGGCTTCGAGCAATCAGCCCCAGCATTTT. Its protein is CAWGGGASSNQPQHF.

This clone was recorded only once. The V and J genes are TRBV4-3 and TRBJ1-2; 7 bases match TRBD1. Germline CDR1 reads LGHNA; CDR2 reads YSLEER. Trimming at V came to 1 base and at J to 2 bases, leaving 4 bases not matched to a gene. CDR3 size: 15 residues. In DNA form, the CDR3 reads TGCGCCAGCAGCCAAGTGACAGGGACGAACTATGGCTACACCTTC. Amino acid sequence: CASSQVTGTNYGYTF.

The rearrangement uses TRBV9 and TRBJ1-1; D is unclear. The CDR3 is made up of 14 amino acids. Germline V gene lookup returns CDR1 SGDLS and CDR2 YYNGEE. V shed 4 bases and J shed 1 base, with 11 bases lying between them. The CDR3 coding sequence is TGTGCCAGCAGCCCCAATTACCCGAACACTGAAGCTTTCTTT. Translated, it gives CASSPNYPNTEAFF.

The chain joins TRBV4-1 to TRBJ2-7; 11 nucleotides agree with TRBD1. With V trimmed by 2 bases and J by 4 bases, 4 bases remained unmatched. The germline CDR1 and CDR2 sequences are MGHRA and YSYEKL. This CDR3 spans 15 amino acids. The DNA for the CDR3 is TGCGCCAGCAGCCAAAGGACAGGGGGCAGGTACGAGCAGTACTTC. It specifies CASSQRTGGRYEQYF.

The chain links TRBV6-2 or TRBV6-3 to TRBJ2-3; 12 nucleotides agree with TRBD2. Germline assignment: CDR1 MNHEY and CDR2 SVGEGT. The V and J ends lost 0 bases and 3 bases, in that order; junction bases with no gene match: 4. The CDR3 has 17 residues. The CDR3 DNA sequence: TGTGCCAGCAGTTACTCGGCCGGGACTAGCGGGACAGATACGCAGTATTTT. It is translated as CASSYSAGTSGTDTQYF.

The V and J genes are TRBV9 and TRBJ2-5; TRBD2 aligns across 11 bases. The germline V gene encodes CDR1 SGDLS and CDR2 YYNGEE. V was clipped by 4 bases and J by 0 bases; unmatched bases: 11. This CDR3 has 18 residues. The CDR3 bases are TGTGCCAGCAGCCGCTCGGCTAGCGGGGGGACGTACCAAGAGACCCAGTACTTC. Encoded protein: CASSRSASGGTYQETQYF.

The V and J genes are TRBV4-3 and TRBJ2-7; D call uncertain. The CDR3 spans 13 residues. The V gene's germline CDR1 is LGHNA and CDR2 YSLEER. V was pared by 0 bases and J by 2 bases, with 5 bases between. DNA for the CDR3: TGCGCCAGCAGCCAAGACAGGACCTACGAGCAGTACTTC. As protein: CASSQDRTYEQYF.

The genes are TRBV7-6 and TRBJ2-5; D gene unclear. Trimming pared 1 base from V and 7 bases from J, leaving 7 bases between. Germline assignment: CDR1 SGHVS and CDR2 FNYEAQ. The CDR3 runs 12 residues. CDR3 protein: CASSLEGGTQYF. As DNA, the CDR3 is TGTGCCAGCAGCTTAGAAGGCGGGACCCAGTACTTC.

This chain joins TRBV6-5 and TRBJ2-5; perhaps D is TRBD1 or TRBD2 (5 bases each). This CDR3 has 15 amino acids. Trimming cost V 6 bases and J 0 bases, with 14 bases left between them. In germline, CDR1 is MNHEY, CDR2 SVGAGI. The CDR3 DNA sequence: TGTGCCAGCAGGATCGGGGCTCTGTACCAAGAGACCCAGTACTTC. The encoded protein is CASRIGALYQETQYF.

V is TRBV4-1 and J is TRBJ2-5; 7 nucleotides agree with TRBD1. J gave up 9 bases and V 3 bases, and 10 bases lay outside the gene matches. The germline CDR1 and CDR2 sequences are MGHRA and YSYEKL. CDR3 size: 14 residues. This CDR3 reads CASSHALDRVSQYF. CDR3 nucleotides: TGCGCCAGCAGCCATGCACTTGACAGGGTGTCCCAGTACTTC.

This clone was observed a single time. The J gene is TRBJ2-7, the V gene TRBV5-1; 10 bases agree with TRBD1. The CDR3 totals 12 residues. V lost 9 bases to trimming and J lost 6 bases; unmatched junction nucleotides: 6. CDR1 SGHRS and CDR2 YFSETQ come from the germline V gene. This chain's CDR3 is CATGQGVGEQYF. DNA for the CDR3: TGCGCCACCGGACAGGGGGTAGGCGAGCAGTACTTC.